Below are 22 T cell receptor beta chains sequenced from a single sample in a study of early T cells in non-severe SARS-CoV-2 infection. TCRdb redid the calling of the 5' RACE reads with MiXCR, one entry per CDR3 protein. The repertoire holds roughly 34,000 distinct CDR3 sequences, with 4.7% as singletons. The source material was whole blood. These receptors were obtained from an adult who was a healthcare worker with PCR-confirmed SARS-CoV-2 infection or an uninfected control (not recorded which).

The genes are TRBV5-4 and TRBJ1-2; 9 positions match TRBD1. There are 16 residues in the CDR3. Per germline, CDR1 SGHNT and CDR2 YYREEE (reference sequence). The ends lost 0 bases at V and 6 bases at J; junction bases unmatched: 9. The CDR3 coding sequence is TGTGCCAGCAGCTTGGCCGGGACAGGGAACCGGGATGGCTACACCTTC. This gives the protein CASSLAGTGNRDGYTF.

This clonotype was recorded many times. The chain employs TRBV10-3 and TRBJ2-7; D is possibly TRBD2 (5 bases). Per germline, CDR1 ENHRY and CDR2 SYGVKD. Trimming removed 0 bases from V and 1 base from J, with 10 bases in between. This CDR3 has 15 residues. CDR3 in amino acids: CAISESTTLSYEQYF. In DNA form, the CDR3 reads TGTGCCATCAGTGAGTCGACTACCCTTTCCTACGAGCAGTACTTC.

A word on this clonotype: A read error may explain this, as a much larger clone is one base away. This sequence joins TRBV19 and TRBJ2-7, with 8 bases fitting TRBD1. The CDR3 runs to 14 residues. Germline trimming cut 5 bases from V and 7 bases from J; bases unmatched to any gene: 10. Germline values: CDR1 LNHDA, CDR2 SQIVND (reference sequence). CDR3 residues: CASSARQGTGEQYF. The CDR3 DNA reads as TGTGCCAGTAGTGCGCGACAGGGGACAGGAGAGCAGTACTTC.

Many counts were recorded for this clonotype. CDR3 sequence reads: CASSPGTRELFF. The CDR3 nucleotides read TGTGCCAGCAGCCCCGGGACCCGGGAGCTGTTTTTT. The chain links TRBV7-6 to TRBJ2-2; D tentatively fits TRBD1 or TRBD2 (5 bases each). Trimming stripped 5 bases from V and 9 bases from J, with 10 bases between. Per germline, CDR1 SGHVS and CDR2 FNYEAQ. The CDR3 runs 12 residues.

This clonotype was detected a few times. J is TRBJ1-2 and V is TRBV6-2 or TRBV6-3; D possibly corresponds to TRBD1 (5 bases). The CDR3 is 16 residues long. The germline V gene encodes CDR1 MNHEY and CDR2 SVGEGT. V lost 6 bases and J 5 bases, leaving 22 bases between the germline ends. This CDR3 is CASSSGTPLPWYGYTF. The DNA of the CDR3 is TGTGCCAGCAGCTCCGGGACCCCGCTGCCTTGGTATGGCTACACCTTC.

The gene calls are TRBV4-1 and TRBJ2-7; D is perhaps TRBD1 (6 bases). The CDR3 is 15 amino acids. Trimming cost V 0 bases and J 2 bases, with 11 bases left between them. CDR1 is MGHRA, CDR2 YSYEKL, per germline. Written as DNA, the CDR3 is TGCGCCAGCAGCCAAGATACAGGGAGCACCTACGAGCAGTACTTC. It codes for CASSQDTGSTYEQYF.

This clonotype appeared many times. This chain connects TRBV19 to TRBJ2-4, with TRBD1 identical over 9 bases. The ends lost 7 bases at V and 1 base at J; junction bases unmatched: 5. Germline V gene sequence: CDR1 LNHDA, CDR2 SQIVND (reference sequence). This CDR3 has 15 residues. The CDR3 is CASTDGTGAKNIQYF. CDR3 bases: TGTGCCAGTACCGACGGGACAGGGGCCAAAAACATTCAGTACTTC.

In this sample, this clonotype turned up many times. CDR3 coding DNA: TGTGCCAGCAGCTTTACGGGTCTCCCCTACGAGCAGTACTTC. It yields the protein CASSFTGLPYEQYF. The V and J genes are TRBV28 and TRBJ2-7; no reliable D call. The ends were cut back, 6 bases at V and 2 bases at J, with 14 bases in the middle. This CDR3 region has 14 residues. Germline V gives CDR1 MDHEN, CDR2 SYDVKM.

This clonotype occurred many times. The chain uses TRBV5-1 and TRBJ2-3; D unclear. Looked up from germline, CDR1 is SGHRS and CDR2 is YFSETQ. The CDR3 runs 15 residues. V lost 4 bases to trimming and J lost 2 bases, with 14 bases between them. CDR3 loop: CASSTWTNPTDTQYF. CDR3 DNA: TGCGCCAGCAGCACGTGGACCAATCCCACAGATACGCAGTATTTT.

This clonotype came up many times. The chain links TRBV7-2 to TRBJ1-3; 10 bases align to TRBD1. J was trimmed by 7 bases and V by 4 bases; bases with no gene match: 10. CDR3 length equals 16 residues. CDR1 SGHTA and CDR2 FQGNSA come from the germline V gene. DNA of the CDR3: TGTGCCAGCAGCTCATTGGGGGCGGGACAGGGGAACACCATATATTTT. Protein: CASSSLGAGQGNTIYF.

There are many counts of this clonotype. CDR3 in DNA: TGTGCCAGCAGCTTGGCCCTAGCGGGGGGGTACTACGAGCAGTACTTC. Protein: CASSLALAGGYYEQYF. The chain carries TRBV5-4 and TRBJ2-7, with 12 bases that match TRBD2. Trimming at V came to 0 bases and at J to 3 bases, leaving 4 bases not matched to a gene. The CDR3 totals 16 residues. CDR1 is SGHNT, CDR2 YYREEE, per germline (reference sequence).

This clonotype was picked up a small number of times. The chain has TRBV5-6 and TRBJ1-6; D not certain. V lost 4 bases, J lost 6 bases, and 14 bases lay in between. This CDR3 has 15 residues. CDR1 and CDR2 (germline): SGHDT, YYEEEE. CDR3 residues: CASSIRPESNSPLHF. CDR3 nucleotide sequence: TGTGCCAGCAGCATCAGACCGGAGAGTAATTCACCCCTCCACTTT.

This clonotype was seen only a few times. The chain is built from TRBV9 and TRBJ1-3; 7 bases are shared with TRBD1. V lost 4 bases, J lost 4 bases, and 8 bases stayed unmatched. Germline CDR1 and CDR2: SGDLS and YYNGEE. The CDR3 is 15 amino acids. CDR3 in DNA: TGTGCCAGCAGCTTACAGGGGAACCTAGGAAACACCATATATTTT. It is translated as CASSLQGNLGNTIYF.

The chain's CDR3 is CASSRTGTQAFF. The DNA for the CDR3 is TGTGCCAGCAGCCGCACCGGGACCCAGGCTTTCTTT. The V and J genes are TRBV7-9 and TRBJ1-1, with a tentative D call TRBD1 (5 bases). The CDR3 is made up of 12 amino acids. V was trimmed by 5 bases and J by 11 bases, leaving 15 bases between them. Germline V gene data show CDR1 as SEHNR and CDR2 as FQNEAQ (reference sequence).

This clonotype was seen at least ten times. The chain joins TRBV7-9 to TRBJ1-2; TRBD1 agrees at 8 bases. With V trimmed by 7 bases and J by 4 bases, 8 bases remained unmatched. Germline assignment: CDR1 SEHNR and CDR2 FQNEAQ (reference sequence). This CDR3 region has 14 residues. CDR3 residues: CASIKQGGSYGYTF. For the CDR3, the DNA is TGTGCCAGCATCAAACAGGGGGGAAGCTATGGCTACACCTTC.

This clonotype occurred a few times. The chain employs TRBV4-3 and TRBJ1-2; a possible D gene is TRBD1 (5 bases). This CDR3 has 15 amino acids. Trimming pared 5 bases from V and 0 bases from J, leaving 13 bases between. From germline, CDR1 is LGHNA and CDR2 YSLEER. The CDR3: CASSTTTASNYGYTF. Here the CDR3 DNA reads TGCGCCAGCAGCACTACGACAGCCTCTAACTATGGCTACACCTTC.

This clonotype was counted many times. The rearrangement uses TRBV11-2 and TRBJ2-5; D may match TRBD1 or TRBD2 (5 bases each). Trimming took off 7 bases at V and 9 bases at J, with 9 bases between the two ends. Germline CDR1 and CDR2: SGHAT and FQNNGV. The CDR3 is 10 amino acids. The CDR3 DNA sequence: TGTGCCAGCAACCCGGGGCCCCAGTACTTC. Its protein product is CASNPGPQYF. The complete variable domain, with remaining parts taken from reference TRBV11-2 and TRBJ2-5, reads EAGVAQSPRYKIIEKRQSVAFWCNPISGHATLYWYQQILGQGPKLLIQFQNNGVVDDSQLPKDRFSAERLKGVDSTLKIQPAKLEDSAVYLCASNPGPQYFGPGTRLLVL.

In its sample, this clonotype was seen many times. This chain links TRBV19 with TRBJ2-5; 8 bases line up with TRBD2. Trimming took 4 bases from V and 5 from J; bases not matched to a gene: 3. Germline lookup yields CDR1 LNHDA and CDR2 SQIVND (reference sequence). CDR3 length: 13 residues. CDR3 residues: CASSTRLAETQYF. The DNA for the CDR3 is TGTGCCAGTAGTACAAGACTAGCGGAGACCCAGTACTTC.

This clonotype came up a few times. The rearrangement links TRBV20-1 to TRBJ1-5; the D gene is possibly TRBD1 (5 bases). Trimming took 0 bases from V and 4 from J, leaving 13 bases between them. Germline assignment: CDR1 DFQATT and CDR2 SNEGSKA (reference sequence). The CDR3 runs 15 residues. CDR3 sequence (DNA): TGCAGTGCTAGAGATCCCTGGGGGGGGAATCAGCCCCAGCATTTT. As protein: CSARDPWGGNQPQHF.

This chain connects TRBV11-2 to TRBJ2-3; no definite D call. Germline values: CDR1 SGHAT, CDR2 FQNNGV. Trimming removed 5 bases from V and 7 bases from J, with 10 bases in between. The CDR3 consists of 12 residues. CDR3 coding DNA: TGTGCCAGCAGCGAATTCGGGTATACGCAGTATTTT. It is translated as CASSEFGYTQYF.

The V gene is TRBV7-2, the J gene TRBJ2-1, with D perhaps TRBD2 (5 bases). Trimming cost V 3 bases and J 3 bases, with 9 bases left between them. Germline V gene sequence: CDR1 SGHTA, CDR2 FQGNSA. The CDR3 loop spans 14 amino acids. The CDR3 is CASSLSRDYNEQFF. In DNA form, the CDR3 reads TGTGCCAGCAGCTTGTCCCGGGACTACAATGAGCAGTTCTTC.

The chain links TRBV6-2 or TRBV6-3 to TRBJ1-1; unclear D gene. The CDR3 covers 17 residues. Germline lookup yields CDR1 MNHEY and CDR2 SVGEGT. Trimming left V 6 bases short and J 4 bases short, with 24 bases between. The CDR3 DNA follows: TGTGCCAGCAGCCCTCCCGGCAGTCATACTACTGGCACTGAAGCTTTCTTT. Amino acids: CASSPPGSHTTGTEAFF.